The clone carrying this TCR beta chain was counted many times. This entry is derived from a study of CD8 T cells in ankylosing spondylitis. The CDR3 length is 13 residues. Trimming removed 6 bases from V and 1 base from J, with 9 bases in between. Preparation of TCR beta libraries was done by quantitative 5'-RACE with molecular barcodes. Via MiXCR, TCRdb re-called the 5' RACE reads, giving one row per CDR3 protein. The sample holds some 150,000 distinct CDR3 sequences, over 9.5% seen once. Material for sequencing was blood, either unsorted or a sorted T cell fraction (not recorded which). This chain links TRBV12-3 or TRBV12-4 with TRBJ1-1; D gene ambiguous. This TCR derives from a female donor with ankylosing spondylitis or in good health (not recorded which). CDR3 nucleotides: TGTGCCAGCAGAAGGACCGAGAACACTGAAGCTTTCTTT. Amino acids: CASRRTENTEAFF.